Below, 27 T cell receptor beta chains from the same sample are listed, as sequenced in a study of radiation and T cells in renal cell carcinoma. Specified treatment: treatment-naive control, cytoreductive nephrectomy. Libraries were prepared by immunoSEQ multiplex PCR; TCRdb keeps only in-frame clonotypes and omits some of them. The top ten clones hold approximately 15% of a sample with over 12,000 clones, around 62% of them seen once. The source was tumor tissue, collected from a patient whose treatment was nephrectomy without radiotherapy. These receptors all come from a man aged 55 to 69 with renal cell carcinoma.

V and J are TRBV7-8 and TRBJ2-2; D call uncertain. The CDR3 runs 12 residues. With 5 bases removed from V and 6 bases from J, the gap between germline ends came to 7 bases. Germline V lookup: CDR1 SGHVS, CDR2 FQNEAQ. CDR3 loop: CASSHSPGELFF. CDR3 bases: TGTGCCAGCAGCCACTCTCCCGGGGAGCTGTTTTTT.

This clone is a singleton in its sample. This chain uses TRBV7-6 with TRBJ2-5, with unresolved D. This CDR3 spans 14 amino acids. Trimming left V 5 bases short and J 5 bases short, with 15 bases between. Germline loops: CDR1 SGHVS, CDR2 FNYEAQ. This chain's CDR3 is CASSPFFPVETQYF. The DNA for the CDR3 is TGTGCCAGCAGCCCCTTTTTTCCGGTGGAGACCCAGTACTTC.

This clone was observed a few times. This chain links TRBV14 with TRBJ1-1; D remains unclear. The CDR3 contains 11 residues. The V and J ends lost 4 bases and 6 bases respectively, with 6 bases between them. CDR1 and CDR2 (germline): SGHDN, FVKESK. CDR3 sequence reads: CASSLGAEAFF. As DNA, the CDR3 is TGTGCCAGCAGCCTCGGGGCTGAAGCTTTCTTT.

V usage is TRBV7-9 and J usage is TRBJ1-6, with TRBD1 identical over 12 bases. Germline V gene sequence: CDR1 SEHNR, CDR2 FQNEAQ (reference sequence). There are 16 residues in the CDR3. V lost 3 bases and J lost 9; bases outside the gene matches: 6. The CDR3 DNA is TGTGCCAGCAGCTTGGGGGGACAGGGGGCAAGTTCACCCCTCCACTTT. It is translated as CASSLGGQGASSPLHF.

The chain has TRBV9 and TRBJ1-1; D is perhaps TRBD1 (6 bases). Trimming shortened V by 4 bases and J by 5 bases, and 12 bases separated the two germline ends. Per the germline V gene, CDR1 is SGDLS and CDR2 is YYNGEE. This CDR3 has 13 residues. This CDR3 is CASSTQGWTEAFF. CDR3 nucleotides: TGTGCCAGCAGCACTCAGGGGTGGACTGAAGCTTTCTTT.

The sample holds a few counts of this clone. This chain uses TRBV5-4 with TRBJ2-7; maybe TRBD1 (6 bases). This CDR3 has 14 residues. V lost 0 bases to trimming and J lost 1 base, with 8 bases between them. CDR1 and CDR2 from the germline V gene are SGHNT and YYREEE (reference sequence). CDR3 protein: CASSLDRASYEQYF. The CDR3 bases are TGTGCCAGCAGCTTGGACAGGGCATCCTACGAGCAGTACTTC.

This chain uses TRBV7-9 with TRBJ2-3; D remains ambiguous. The V and J ends lost 3 bases and 6 bases respectively, with 4 bases between them. The CDR3 loop spans 11 amino acids. In germline, CDR1 is SEHNR, CDR2 FQNEAQ (reference sequence). CDR3 in DNA: TGTGCCAGCAGCTTTATGGATACGCAGTATTTT. Its translation is CASSFMDTQYF.

V is TRBV28 and J is TRBJ1-2, with D perhaps TRBD1 (6 bases). There are 17 residues in the CDR3. V was clipped by 3 bases and J by 4 bases, with 21 bases between them. Germline V gene sequence: CDR1 MDHEN, CDR2 SYDVKM. CDR3 region: CASSFGGASQGFYGYTF. DNA for the CDR3: TGTGCCAGCAGTTTCGGGGGAGCCTCCCAGGGGTTCTATGGCTACACCTTC.

The rearrangement uses TRBV29-1 and TRBJ2-7; 7 positions agree with TRBD2. Germline CDR1 is SQVTM and CDR2 is ANQGSEA. This CDR3 has 17 amino acids. V gave up 1 base and J gave up 6 bases; unmatched junction bases: 18. CDR3 residues: CSVEVSGLGMLYAEQYF. The DNA for the CDR3 is TGCAGCGTTGAAGTTTCAGGACTAGGAATGTTGTACGCCGAGCAGTACTTC.

V is TRBV28 and J is TRBJ2-5; 12 bases match TRBD1. This CDR3 has 15 amino acids. CDR1 is MDHEN and CDR2 is SYDVKM in the germline V gene. Trimming cost V 5 bases and J 3 bases; bases outside gene matches: 4. In DNA, the CDR3 is TGTGCCAGCAGTCCGGGGACAGGGGGCAAAGAGACCCAGTACTTC. This gives the protein CASSPGTGGKETQYF.

This clone was observed once. The rearrangement links TRBV7-9 to TRBJ2-7; tentatively, D is TRBD2 (5 bases). CDR1 SEHNR and CDR2 FQNEAQ come from the germline V gene (reference sequence). The V and J ends lost 3 bases and 6 bases respectively, with 9 bases between them. The CDR3 has 12 amino acids. DNA for the CDR3: TGTGCCAGCAGCTTCGGGATAGGCGAGCAGTACTTC. The encoded protein is CASSFGIGEQYF. Combining the CDR3 with reference TRBV7-9 and TRBJ2-7 gives the whole variable domain DTGVSQNPRHKITKRGQNVTFRCDPISEHNRLYWYRQTLGQGPEFLTYFQNEAQLEKSRLLSDRFSAERPKGSFSTLEIQRTEQGDSAMYLCASSFGIGEQYFGPGTRLTVT.

The chain combines TRBV11-3 with TRBJ2-3; D not resolved. The CDR3 totals 13 residues. Trimming removed 1 base at V and 3 bases at J, with 5 bases between. Germline-derived CDR1 and CDR2 are SGHNT and YENEEA. The DNA for the CDR3 is TGTGCCAGCAGCTTAGGATCTACAGATACGCAGTATTTT. Protein product: CASSLGSTDTQYF.

This chain links TRBV28 with TRBJ2-7; D uncertain. The CDR3 length is 14 residues. The V gene's germline CDR1 is MDHEN and CDR2 SYDVKM. V lost 4 bases and J lost 1, with 11 bases in between. CDR3 loop: CASSSMKESYEQYF. In nucleotides, the CDR3 is TGTGCCAGCAGTTCCATGAAGGAATCCTACGAGCAGTACTTC.

This clone was seen a few times. This chain uses TRBV5-6 with TRBJ2-7, with unresolved D. Deletions cut 2 bases from V and 6 bases from J, with 6 bases between. The CDR3 loop spans 11 amino acids. CDR1 SGHDT and CDR2 YYEEEE come from the germline V gene. The CDR3 nucleotides read TGTGCCAGCAGCTTTTACAGCGAGCAGTACTTC. It specifies CASSFYSEQYF.

The chain uses TRBV6-4 and TRBJ2-2; D call uncertain. Germline CDR1 reads MRHNA; CDR2 reads SNTAGT. Trimming stripped 4 bases from V and 0 bases from J, with 9 bases between. The CDR3 extends over 15 amino acids. The CDR3, as DNA: TGTGCCAGCAGTGCACAGTCCACGAACACCGGGGAGCTGTTTTTT. It translates to CASSAQSTNTGELFF.

The rearrangement uses TRBV28 and TRBJ2-7; D remains ambiguous. CDR3 size: 11 residues. From germline, CDR1 is MDHEN and CDR2 SYDVKM. The V end lost 4 bases, the J end lost 7 bases, and 8 bases lay between the germline ends. CDR3 DNA sequence: TGTGCCAGCAGTTCCCTGGAAGAGCAGTACTTC. This gives the protein CASSSLEEQYF.

The chain is built from TRBV5-4 and TRBJ2-7, with no clear D. The CDR3 contains 15 residues. Germline CDR1 reads SGHNT; CDR2 reads YYREEE (reference sequence). Trimming removed 9 bases at V and 3 bases at J, with 22 bases between. The CDR3 DNA reads as TGTGCCACCTCCCCACATACGACCGCCATCTACGAGCAGTACTTC. Translation gives CATSPHTTAIYEQYF.

V and J are TRBV5-1 and TRBJ2-3; TRBD1 is a possible D gene (6 bases). Trimming removed 0 bases at V and 5 bases at J, with 16 bases between. This CDR3 is built from 16 residues. Germline-derived CDR1 and CDR2 are SGHRS and YFSETQ. CDR3 nucleotides: TGCGCCAGCAGCTTGGGCCGGGACACCCTAGTAGATACGCAGTATTTT. It translates to CASSLGRDTLVDTQYF. Together with reference TRBV5-1 and TRBJ2-3, the CDR3 gives the full variable domain: KAGVTQTPRYLIKTRGQQVTLSCSPISGHRSVSWYQQTPGQGLQFLFEYFSETQRNKGNFPGRFSGRQFSNSRSEMNVSTLELGDSALYLCASSLGRDTLVDTQYFGPGTRLTVL.

A few counts support this clone. This chain joins TRBV9 and TRBJ2-3, with 7 bases lining up with TRBD1. Unmatched junction bases numbered 7, after V lost 3 bases and J lost 0 bases. This CDR3 contains 16 residues. CDR1 is SGDLS, CDR2 YYNGEE, per germline. The chain's CDR3 is CASSGRQGLSTDTQYF. CDR3 DNA: TGTGCCAGCAGCGGACGACAGGGTCTAAGCACAGATACGCAGTATTTT.

J is TRBJ1-1 and V is TRBV27; 9 bases agree with TRBD1. The CDR3 covers 15 residues. The junction had 9 bases not matched to a gene; V was cut back by 5 bases and J by 5 bases. Germline loops: CDR1 MNHEY, CDR2 SMNVEV (reference sequence). The CDR3 loop is CASSPRDRAGTEAFF. CDR3 DNA sequence: TGTGCCAGCAGTCCCCGGGACAGGGCGGGAACTGAAGCTTTCTTT.

This clone showed up just once. The chain uses TRBV15 and TRBJ2-5; 9 bases align to TRBD1. This CDR3 has 15 amino acids. From germline, CDR1 is LNHNV and CDR2 YYDKDF (reference sequence). V was pared by 3 bases and J by 3 bases, with 5 bases of the junction left unmatched. CDR3 bases: TGTGCCACCAGCAGGGGACAGGGCGGGGAAGAGACCCAGTACTTC. It translates to CATSRGQGGEETQYF.

V gene TRBV19 combines with J gene TRBJ1-5; the D is unclear. The germline V gene has CDR1 LNHDA and CDR2 SQIVND (reference sequence). V shed 6 bases and J shed 4 bases, with 16 bases lying between them. The CDR3 has 15 amino acids. The CDR3: CASRKTTRLNQPQHF. CDR3 DNA: TGTGCCAGTAGGAAAACGACCCGACTTAATCAGCCCCAGCATTTT.

The chain uses TRBV28 and TRBJ2-3, with a weak D call TRBD2 (5 bases). V gave up 6 bases and J gave up 6 bases, with 16 bases separating them. Germline V gene sequence: CDR1 MDHEN, CDR2 SYDVKM. CDR3 length: 14 amino acids. Here the CDR3 DNA reads TGTGCCAGCAGGGGCGGGCGTGGTGTCGATACGCAGTATTTT. This translates into CASRGGRGVDTQYF. Filled out from reference TRBV28 and TRBJ2-3, the complete variable domain reads DVKVTQSSRYLVKRTGEKVFLECVQDMDHENMFWYRQDPGLGLRLIYFSYDVKMKEKGDIPEGYSVSREKKERFSLILESASTNQTSMYLCASRGGRGVDTQYFGPGTRLTVL.

This CDR3 is CASSLGRGATEAFF. The CDR3 bases are TGTGCCAGCAGCTTGGGCCGCGGGGCCACTGAAGCTTTCTTT. J is TRBJ1-1 and V is TRBV11-2; D is perhaps TRBD1 (5 bases). The CDR3 consists of 14 residues. Deletions cut 3 bases from V and 4 bases from J, with 12 bases between. Looked up from germline, CDR1 is SGHAT and CDR2 is FQNNGV.

This clone appeared once. The chain combines TRBV28 with TRBJ2-1, with a tentative D call TRBD1 (5 bases). V lost 5 bases to trimming and J lost 4 bases, with 9 bases between them. The germline V gene has CDR1 MDHEN and CDR2 SYDVKM. The CDR3 is 13 residues long. CDR3 region: CASSMNRYNEQFF. The CDR3 bases are TGTGCCAGCAGTATGAACAGGTACAATGAGCAGTTCTTC.

The genes are TRBV28 and TRBJ2-2; no clear D. V was pared by 7 bases and J by 7 bases, with 13 bases between. Germline-derived CDR1 and CDR2 are MDHEN and SYDVKM. There are 13 residues in the CDR3. The CDR3 region is CASTPASVGELFF. The CDR3 DNA reads TGTGCCAGCACCCCCGCGAGTGTCGGGGAGCTGTTTTTT.

The J gene is TRBJ1-4, the V gene TRBV5-8; D is undetermined. The germline CDR1 and CDR2 sequences are SGHTS and YDEGEE. V was clipped by 6 bases and J by 3 bases, with 6 bases between them. CDR3 length equals 12 residues. The CDR3: CASIRSNEKLFF. CDR3 DNA sequence: TGTGCCAGCATACGGTCTAATGAAAAACTGTTTTTT.